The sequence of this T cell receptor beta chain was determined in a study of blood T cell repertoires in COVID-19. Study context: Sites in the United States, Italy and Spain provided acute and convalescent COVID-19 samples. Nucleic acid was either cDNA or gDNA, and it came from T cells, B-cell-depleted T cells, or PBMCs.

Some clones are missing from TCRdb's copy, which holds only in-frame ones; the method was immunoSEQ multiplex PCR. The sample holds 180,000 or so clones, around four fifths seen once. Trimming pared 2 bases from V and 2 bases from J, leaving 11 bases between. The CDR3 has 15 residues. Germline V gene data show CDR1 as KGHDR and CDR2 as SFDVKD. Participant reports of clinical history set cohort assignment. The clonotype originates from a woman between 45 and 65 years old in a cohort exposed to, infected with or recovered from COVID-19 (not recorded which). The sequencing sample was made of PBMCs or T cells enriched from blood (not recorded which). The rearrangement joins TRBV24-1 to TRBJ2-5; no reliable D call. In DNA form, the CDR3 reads TGTGCCACCAGTGATTATAAGAAGCGACAAGAGACCCAGTACTTC. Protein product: CATSDYKKRQETQYF.